These 10 T cell receptor beta chains were all obtained from the same sample, sequenced in a study of OX40 agonist ivuxolimab in advanced cancers. Assay: immunoSEQ multiplex PCR; the TCRdb copy retains only in-frame clones and omits some. The sample holds about 93,000 clones, 92% seen once. The sample in question was CD4+ or CD8+ T cells sorted from blood, obtained in a trial of the OX40 agonist ivuxolimab. These receptors were obtained from an adult with an advanced solid tumor such as melanoma, head and neck, liver or kidney cancer.

This rearrangement joins TRBV4-2 to TRBJ2-3; D is perhaps TRBD1 (5 bases). This CDR3 has 17 amino acids. CDR1 and CDR2 (germline): LGHNA, YNFKEQ. Trimming took off 0 bases at V and 0 bases at J, with 13 bases between the two ends. The CDR3 loop is CASSQESSGQSTDTQYF. Written as DNA, the CDR3 is TGTGCCAGCAGCCAAGAGTCGTCAGGGCAAAGCACAGATACGCAGTATTTT.

This chain connects TRBV5-1 to TRBJ2-3; 11 nucleotides agree with TRBD2. The CDR3 contains 15 residues. The germline V gene has CDR1 SGHRS and CDR2 YFSETQ. The V and J ends lost 7 bases and 3 bases, in that order; junction bases with no gene match: 7. CDR3 protein: CASRLTSGRTDTQYF. As DNA, the CDR3 is TGCGCCAGCCGACTTACTAGCGGGAGAACAGATACGCAGTATTTT. Filled out from reference TRBV5-1 and TRBJ2-3, the complete variable domain reads KAGVTQTPRYLIKTRGQQVTLSCSPISGHRSVSWYQQTPGQGLQFLFEYFSETQRNKGNFPGRFSGRQFSNSRSEMNVSTLELGDSALYLCASRLTSGRTDTQYFGPGTRLTVL.

This chain connects TRBV18 to TRBJ2-7; 7 nucleotides align to TRBD1. The V gene end was trimmed by 2 bases and the J gene end by 4 bases; junction bases not matched to a gene: 11. There are 16 residues in the CDR3. The germline gives CDR1 KGHSH, CDR2 LQKENI. CDR3 amino acids: CASSPASTGSTYEQYF. CDR3 DNA: TGTGCCAGCTCACCAGCGTCGACAGGGTCCACTTACGAGCAGTACTTC.

This rearrangement joins TRBV6-5 to TRBJ1-1; D gene unclear. V lost 10 bases and J 0 bases, leaving 12 bases between the germline ends. This CDR3 comprises 13 residues. The germline V gene has CDR1 MNHEY and CDR2 SVGAGI. The CDR3: CAIMGLLNTEAFF. The CDR3 bases are TGTGCCATCATGGGGTTGTTGAACACTGAAGCTTTCTTT.

The chain links TRBV5-5 to TRBJ2-1; TRBD2 might be the D (6 bases). V gave up 7 bases and J gave up 5 bases, with 19 bases separating them. The germline CDR1 and CDR2 sequences are SGHKS and YYEKEE (reference sequence). This CDR3 spans 15 amino acids. CDR3 in DNA: TGTGCCAGCCTTAATTGGGGGGTGCGAAACAATGAGCAGTTCTTC. Translation gives CASLNWGVRNNEQFF.

This clone appeared a few times. The gene calls are TRBV6-5 and TRBJ1-2; TRBD1 matches 8 bases. The V gene end was trimmed by 0 bases and the J gene end by 4 bases; junction bases not matched to a gene: 4. Germline values: CDR1 MNHEY, CDR2 SVGAGI. CDR3 size: 15 residues. The CDR3 DNA reads as TGTGCCAGCAGTTACTCGACAGGGGCCCGCTATGGCTACACCTTC. It specifies CASSYSTGARYGYTF.

This clone was recorded once. The rearrangement links TRBV9 to TRBJ2-7; D may match TRBD1 or TRBD2 (5 bases each). Germline lookup yields CDR1 SGDLS and CDR2 YYNGEE. This CDR3 comprises 12 residues. The V end was cut by 1 base, the J end by 6 bases, with 8 bases between. Written as DNA, the CDR3 is TGTGCCAGCAGCGTAAGTGGGGGCGAGCAGTACTTC. Protein product: CASSVSGGEQYF.

The chain is built from TRBV29-1 and TRBJ2-1; D unclear. Germline CDR1 reads SQVTM; CDR2 reads ANQGSEA. This CDR3 is built from 12 residues. Trimming shortened V by 6 bases and J by 6 bases, and 12 bases separated the two germline ends. CDR3 nucleotides: TGCAGCGTCCACGTAAGCGCCAATGAGCAGTTCTTC. Protein: CSVHVSANEQFF.

The V gene is TRBV6-1, the J gene TRBJ2-1; D is uncertain. CDR1 and CDR2 (germline): MNHNS, SASEGT. The V gene lost 2 bases and the J gene lost 9 bases, with 5 bases spanning the gap. The CDR3 length is 11 residues. The chain's CDR3 is CASSELVEQFF. Here the CDR3 DNA reads TGTGCCAGCAGTGAATTGGTTGAGCAGTTCTTC.

The chain employs TRBV10-3 and TRBJ2-7; no reliable D call. The CDR3 is 15 residues long. V was shortened by 2 bases and J by 0 bases, with 11 bases between the two germline ends. CDR1 is ENHRY and CDR2 is SYGVKD in the germline V gene. The DNA of the CDR3 is TGTGCCATCAGTGAGGGAGTGTCGAACTCCTACGAGCAGTACTTC. Translating it yields CAISEGVSNSYEQYF.